This T cell receptor (beta chain) was observed in a study of blood T cell repertoires in COVID-19 (TCRdb year 2020). About the investigation overall: Samples covering the acute and convalescent phases of COVID-19 were provided by collaborators in the United States, Italy and Spain. The material from the prospective study consisted of cDNA or gDNA derived from T cells, B-cell-depleted T cells, or PBMCs. The dataset comprised deeply sampled blood TCRbeta repertoires from subjects exposed to, actively infected with, or recovered from COVID-19. The repertoires were made available in a free public database intended to serve as a resource for research on the immune response to SARS-CoV-2. The samples were drawn from the first 160 participants of the ongoing ImmuneRACE study and from some 1,300 subjects provided by 6 global collaborators. A de-identified subject ID, COVID-19 status, age in years and sex were almost always included in the sample metadata. Where available, HLA class I and class II types were obtained from metadata supplied by the sample provider rather than from assay-based typing.

Participants in the prospective study were aged roughly 18 to 100 years, lived in under 30 United States geographic areas, and enrolled through a virtual design. In the prospective study, participants were assigned to cohorts based on the clinical history participants reported in a screening survey and a study questionnaire. ImmuneRACE Cohort 3 recovered participants were defined by two consecutive negative NP/OP PCR tests, healthcare professional clearance, or symptom resolution. In the prospective study, whole blood, serum and a nasopharyngeal or oropharyngeal swab were collected from each participant by mobile phlebotomists. Participants in the prospective study had the option to provide additional blood draws and questionnaires over a roughly two-month period. Prospective study blood samples were shipped either frozen or at room temperature before DNA extraction. The immunoSEQ Assay, a bias-controlled multiplex PCR, was used to amplify TCRbeta CDR3 regions from genomic DNA. The study's own analysis went as follows. The number of nucleated cells in each sample was estimated by amplification of reference gene primers within the assay. Sequence reads were collapsed and filtered to measure the absolute abundance of every unique TCRbeta CDR3 rearrangement. For each sample, productive Simpson clonality was calculated as the square root of Simpson's diversity index across productive rearrangements. TCRdb took this table from immuneACCESS and kept in-frame rearrangements with V and J called. Such tables lack part of the clones; where checked against another copy, unresolved V genes explain under half of the gap, and the rest is unexplained. V, J and clone size reflect that table, while D and trimming were determined from the DNA. This sample is represented by roughly 380,000 clones; roughly nine tenths of them were singletons. The ten largest clones take up 2.5% to 3.5% of the sample.

Taken from the germline V gene (reference sequence), the CDR1 and CDR2 loops are GTSNPN and SVGIG. Deletion took 0 bases off V and 3 bases off J, with a span of 9 bases between the germline ends. From cysteine to phenylalanine, the CDR3 is 13 amino acids long. CDR3 DNA is the only sequence kept; it has 39 bases, read in frame from the first base. Overall results and qualifications from the work: The quantity of clinical and demographic metadata differed by source and by participant and was supplied without curation.

As regards this clone: Its antigen is unknown. No clone much larger than this one lies a single base away; base qualities are absent.

The rearranged chain carries TRBV30 and TRBJ2-7; the D gene identity is not certain. Sample: PBMCs or T cells enriched from blood (not recorded which). This receptor was identified in a woman aged 25 to 39 who had recovered from COVID-19. The sequenced DNA: TGTGCCTGGAGTGTACTACGGATCTACGAGCAGTACTTC. This yields the protein CAWSVLRIYEQYF.